This T cell receptor (beta chain) was recovered during a study of shared clonotypes between healthy human individuals. Whole-study results and caveats: Rarefaction showed that sequencing of sorted subsets was incomplete (despite large depth). Non-shared clonotypes had lower generation probabilities than those shared by all four donors.

V shed 1 base and J shed 4 bases, with 14 bases lying between them. The germline gives CDR1 SGHDN, CDR2 FVKESK. The CDR3 covers 16 residues. Positive CCR7 selection of CD45RO-negative cells yielded the naive CD8 cells, and terminally differentiated effector memory CD45RA+ cells were excluded. Replicate PCRs from sorted subsets contained roughly 190 ng DNA, which is 29,000 or so T cell genomes. Generated by immunoSEQ multiplex PCR, the TCRdb table keeps only in-frame clones and is missing some. This table has about 580,000 clones, nearly 98% appearing once. With regard to this clone: Its antigen is undetermined.

The V call is TRBV14, the J call TRBJ2-1; D unclear. Sequenced sample: naive CD8+ T cells sorted from blood. The receptor was derived from a young man in good health. CDR3 region: CASSQVGKRLYNEQFF. CDR3 DNA sequence: TGTGCCAGCAGCCAAGTTGGGAAAAGGCTTTACAATGAGCAGTTCTTC.